A single sample is the source of the 18 T cell receptor beta chains below, sequenced in a study of cytomegalovirus exposure and HLA in healthy donors. 13 Jbeta primers and 60 Vbeta primers were used for the PCR. Repertoires were generated with immunoSEQ multiplex PCR, while TCRdb's copy carries only in-frame clones and drops some. The sample comprises around 99,000 clones, more than 65% of which are singletons, and approximately 2.1% rests with the top ten. Sequenced input: PBMCs. These receptors came from a man aged 30-40 years in good health and CMV-seronegative.

V gene TRBV2 combines with J gene TRBJ1-2, with D tentatively TRBD1 (5 bases). CDR1 and CDR2 (germline): SNHLY, FYNNEI. Trimming removed 8 bases at V and 5 bases at J, with 15 bases between. The CDR3 runs to 13 residues. The CDR3 protein is CASSVRGSYGYTF. In DNA form, the CDR3 reads TGTGCCAGCTCAGTCCGGGGGTCTTATGGCTACACCTTC.

The chain joins TRBV29-1 to TRBJ2-7; 7 bases are a match to TRBD1. After removal of 4 bases from V and 5 bases from J, the junction contained 11 bases not matched to a gene. CDR3 length: 14 amino acids. Germline assignment: CDR1 SQVTM and CDR2 ANQGSEA. The CDR3 DNA is TGCAGCGTTGTCCGAACAGGGGTAACACACGAGCAGTACTTC. This gives the protein CSVVRTGVTHEQYF.

This clone showed up just once. The chain employs TRBV28 and TRBJ1-2; a weak D match, TRBD1 (6 bases). Germline CDR1 MDHEN, CDR2 SYDVKM. Trimming stripped 1 base from V and 8 bases from J, with 11 bases between. The CDR3 is 13 residues long. CDR3 loop: CASSLYRVQGYTF. In DNA, the CDR3 is TGTGCCAGCAGTTTATACAGGGTTCAAGGCTACACCTTC.

The chain recombines TRBV7-9 with TRBJ2-6, with a tentative D call TRBD2 (5 bases). V dropped 5 bases and J dropped 1 base, with 9 bases sitting between them. CDR1 SEHNR and CDR2 FQNEAQ come from the germline V gene (reference sequence). This CDR3 is built from 15 residues. CDR3 protein: CASSPEGSGANVLTF. CDR3 DNA: TGTGCCAGCAGCCCAGAGGGTTCTGGGGCCAACGTCCTGACTTTC.

The CDR3 sequence: CSVEDTPRGHQETQYF. In DNA form, the CDR3 reads TGCAGCGTTGAAGACACCCCGCGAGGGCATCAAGAGACCCAGTACTTC. This chain links TRBV29-1 with TRBJ2-5, with D perhaps matching TRBD2 (5 bases). This CDR3 has 16 amino acids. The germline CDR1 and CDR2 sequences are SQVTM and ANQGSEA. Trimming pared 0 bases from V and 2 bases from J, leaving 16 bases between.

The chain recombines TRBV4-1 with TRBJ2-7, with TRBD1 identical over 7 bases. The germline CDR1 and CDR2 sequences are MGHRA and YSYEKL. J lost 2 bases, V lost 4 bases, and 5 bases had no gene match. There are 14 residues in the CDR3. The CDR3 DNA reads TGCGCCAGCAGCCCAAGGACAGGAACCTACGAGCAGTACTTC. Its protein product is CASSPRTGTYEQYF.

This chain joins TRBV19 and TRBJ2-1, with D uncertain. CDR1 is LNHDA, CDR2 SQIVND, per germline (reference sequence). V was shortened by 8 bases and J by 5 bases, with 10 bases between the two germline ends. The CDR3 length is 12 residues. The CDR3 sequence: CASSRANNEQFF. CDR3 nucleotide sequence: TGTGCCAGTTCCCGAGCGAACAATGAGCAGTTCTTC.

The table lists this clone with a few counts. The chain carries TRBV7-9 and TRBJ2-5; perhaps TRBD2 as D (6 bases). Trimming pared 4 bases from V and 7 bases from J, leaving 7 bases between. CDR1 and CDR2 from the germline V gene are SEHNR and FQNEAQ (reference sequence). The CDR3 is made up of 11 amino acids. The DNA of the CDR3 is TGTGCCAGCAGCTCTAGCGCGACCCAGTACTTC. Translation: CASSSSATQYF.

Worth noting for this clone: Other nucleotide sequences in the sample specify the same CDR3. The chain carries TRBV9 and TRBJ1-3; maybe TRBD1 (5 bases). The CDR3 extends over 14 amino acids. Trimming took off 0 bases at V and 4 bases at J, with 8 bases between the two ends. Germline lookup yields CDR1 SGDLS and CDR2 YYNGEE. CDR3 sequence: CASSVAGGGNTIYF. In nucleotides, the CDR3 is TGTGCCAGCAGCGTAGCCGGGGGAGGAAACACCATATATTTT.

The J gene is TRBJ2-7, the V gene TRBV5-6, with a weak D call TRBD2 (6 bases). The CDR3 is 13 amino acids. Germline CDR1 SGHDT, CDR2 YYEEEE. Trimming cost V 4 bases and J 7 bases, with 15 bases left between them. The DNA of the CDR3 is TGTGCCAGCAGCACCTGGACTATCCGGGAGCAGTACTTC. The encoded protein is CASSTWTIREQYF.

The genes are TRBV4-1 and TRBJ1-6; TRBD1 aligns across 7 bases. Germline CDR1 reads MGHRA; CDR2 reads YSYEKL. This CDR3 has 16 residues. J was trimmed by 6 bases and V by 3 bases; bases with no gene match: 8. The CDR3 DNA is TGCGCCAGCAGCCAGGAAGGGACAGCGCTTAATTCACCCCTCCACTTT. Its protein is CASSQEGTALNSPLHF.

The rearrangement uses TRBV19 and TRBJ1-5; D might be TRBD1 (6 bases). Looked up from germline, CDR1 is LNHDA and CDR2 is SQIVND (reference sequence). V was pared by 5 bases and J by 5 bases, with 13 bases between. CDR3 length equals 14 residues. CDR3: CASSRKGGDQPQHF. In DNA, the CDR3 is TGTGCCAGTAGTCGGAAGGGGGGGGATCAGCCCCAGCATTTT.

This clone appeared a few times. The chain recombines TRBV5-1 with TRBJ1-1; TRBD1 is a possible D gene (5 bases). Trimming left V 0 bases short and J 1 base short, with 10 bases between. CDR1 and CDR2 from the germline V gene are SGHRS and YFSETQ. CDR3 size: 15 residues. The CDR3 loop reads CASSLGRGKNTEAFF. The CDR3 coding sequence is TGCGCCAGCAGCTTGGGGAGGGGTAAGAACACTGAAGCTTTCTTT.

This rearrangement joins TRBV2 to TRBJ1-1, with 9 bases matching TRBD1. The CDR3 has 14 residues. Germline trimming cut 8 bases from V and 5 bases from J; bases unmatched to any gene: 9. Germline CDR1 reads SNHLY; CDR2 reads FYNNEI. CDR3 DNA sequence: TGTGCCAGCGGGAGACAGGGGGGAGAGACTGAAGCTTTCTTT. Translated: CASGRQGGETEAFF.

This rearrangement joins TRBV6-5 to TRBJ2-5, with TRBD2 matching 7 bases. Germline V gene sequence: CDR1 MNHEY, CDR2 SVGAGI. The CDR3 length is 12 residues. V shed 9 bases and J 5 bases; nucleotides not matched to a gene: 6. The CDR3 spells CASRGGRETQYF. For the CDR3, the DNA is TGTGCCAGTCGGGGAGGGCGGGAGACCCAGTACTTC.

In its sample, this clone was seen a few times. The V call is TRBV6-1, the J call TRBJ1-1; 7 positions match TRBD1. The CDR3 has 14 residues. Germline CDR1 MNHNS, CDR2 SASEGT. J was trimmed by 4 bases and V by 6 bases; bases with no gene match: 8. In DNA form, the CDR3 reads TGTGCCAGCAGCACCACAGGGGTCGGCACTGAAGCTTTCTTT. This sequence encodes CASSTTGVGTEAFF.

This clone was seen just once. This sequence joins TRBV5-6 and TRBJ1-3, with a possible D match to TRBD1 (6 bases). The CDR3 has 14 residues. Germline lookup yields CDR1 SGHDT and CDR2 YYEEEE. Trimming took off 3 bases at V and 10 bases at J, with 17 bases between the two ends. The CDR3 DNA follows: TGTGCCAGCAGCTCGGGGGGGGCGGCACGGACCATATATTTT. It translates to CASSSGGAARTIYF. The variable domain in full, completed from reference TRBV5-6 and TRBJ1-3, reads DAGVTQSPTHLIKTRGQQVTLRCSPKSGHDTVSWYQQALGQGPQFIFQYYEEEERQRGNFPDRFSGHQFPNYSSELNVNALLLGDSALYLCASSSGGAARTIYFGEGSWLTVV.

V gene TRBV16 combines with J gene TRBJ2-3, with D possibly matching TRBD2 (6 bases). Germline lookup yields CDR1 KGHSY and CDR2 FQNENV. The CDR3 loop spans 17 amino acids. V was pared by 0 bases and J by 0 bases, with 13 bases between. CDR3 DNA: TGTGCCAGCAGCCAATCGGAGGGTTGGGGAAGCACAGATACGCAGTATTTT. Its translation: CASSQSEGWGSTDTQYF.